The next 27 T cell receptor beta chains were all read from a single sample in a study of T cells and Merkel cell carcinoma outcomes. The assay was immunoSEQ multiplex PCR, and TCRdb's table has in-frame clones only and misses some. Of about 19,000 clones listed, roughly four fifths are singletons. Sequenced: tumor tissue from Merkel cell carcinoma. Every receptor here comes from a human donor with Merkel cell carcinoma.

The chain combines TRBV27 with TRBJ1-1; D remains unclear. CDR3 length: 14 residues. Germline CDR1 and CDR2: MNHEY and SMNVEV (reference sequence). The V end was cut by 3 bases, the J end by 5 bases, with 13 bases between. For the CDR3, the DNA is TGTGCCAGCAGTTTGGTCCGGAGTGGGACTGAAGCTTTCTTT. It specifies CASSLVRSGTEAFF.

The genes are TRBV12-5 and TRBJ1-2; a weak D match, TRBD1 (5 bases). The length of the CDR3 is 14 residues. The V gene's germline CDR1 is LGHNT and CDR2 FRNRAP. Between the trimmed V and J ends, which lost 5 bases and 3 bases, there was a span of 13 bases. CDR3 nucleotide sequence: TGTGCTAGTGGTCCCCAAGGGGTTCACTATGGCTACACCTTC. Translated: CASGPQGVHYGYTF.

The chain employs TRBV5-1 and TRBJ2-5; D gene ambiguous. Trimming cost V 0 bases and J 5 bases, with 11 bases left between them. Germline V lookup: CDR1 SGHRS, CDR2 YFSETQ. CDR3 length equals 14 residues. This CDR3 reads CASSLGQIGETQYF. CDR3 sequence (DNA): TGCGCCAGCAGCTTGGGGCAGATCGGGGAGACCCAGTACTTC.

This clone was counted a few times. CDR3 DNA sequence: TGTGCCAGTACGGGGCGCGCCGGGGAGCTGTTTTTT. The encoded protein is CASTGRAGELFF. The chain combines TRBV19 with TRBJ2-2; possibly TRBD1 or TRBD2 for D (5 bases each). Trimming removed 7 bases from V and 6 bases from J, with 9 bases in between. Germline CDR1 LNHDA, CDR2 SQIVND (reference sequence). The CDR3 consists of 12 residues.

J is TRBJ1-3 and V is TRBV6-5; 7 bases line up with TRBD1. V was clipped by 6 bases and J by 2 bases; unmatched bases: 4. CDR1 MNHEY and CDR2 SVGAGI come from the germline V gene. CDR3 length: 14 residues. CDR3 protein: CASRTGQPGNTIYF. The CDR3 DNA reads TGTGCCAGCAGGACAGGGCAGCCTGGAAACACCATATATTTT.

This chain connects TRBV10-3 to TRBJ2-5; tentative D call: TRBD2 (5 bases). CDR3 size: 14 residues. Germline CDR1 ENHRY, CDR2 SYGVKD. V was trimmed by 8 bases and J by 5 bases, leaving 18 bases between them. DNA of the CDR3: TGTGCCATCTCCCCCACCGGGGATGGGGAGACCCAGTACTTC. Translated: CAISPTGDGETQYF.

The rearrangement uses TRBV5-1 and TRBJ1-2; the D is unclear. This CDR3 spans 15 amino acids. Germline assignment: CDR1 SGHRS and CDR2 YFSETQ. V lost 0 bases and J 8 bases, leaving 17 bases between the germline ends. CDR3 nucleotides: TGCGCCAGCAGCTTGGATGTGACCTCAAGTGGGGGCTACACCTTC. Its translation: CASSLDVTSSGGYTF.

The CDR3 DNA is TGTGCCTGGAGGCGTCCAGAGACTGAAGCTTTCTTT. Translated, it gives CAWRRPETEAFF. This chain links TRBV30 with TRBJ1-1; D not certain. Between the trimmed V and J ends, which lost 3 bases and 5 bases, there was a span of 10 bases. The CDR3 has 12 amino acids. The germline V gene has CDR1 GTSNPN and CDR2 SVGIG (reference sequence).

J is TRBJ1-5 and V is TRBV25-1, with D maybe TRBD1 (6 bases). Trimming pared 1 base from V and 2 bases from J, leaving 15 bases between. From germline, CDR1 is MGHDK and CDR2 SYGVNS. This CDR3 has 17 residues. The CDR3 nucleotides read TGTGCCAGCAGTGAATCAAAATTACAGGGTGGCAATCAGCCCCAGCATTTT. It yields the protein CASSESKLQGGNQPQHF.

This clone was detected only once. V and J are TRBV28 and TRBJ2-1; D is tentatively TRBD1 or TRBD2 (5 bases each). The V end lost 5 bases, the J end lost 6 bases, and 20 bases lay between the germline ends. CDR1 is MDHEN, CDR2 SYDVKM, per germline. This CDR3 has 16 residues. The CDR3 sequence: CASSASPSRGTNEQFF. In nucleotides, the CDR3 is TGTGCCAGCAGTGCCTCCCCTAGCCGAGGGACCAATGAGCAGTTCTTC.

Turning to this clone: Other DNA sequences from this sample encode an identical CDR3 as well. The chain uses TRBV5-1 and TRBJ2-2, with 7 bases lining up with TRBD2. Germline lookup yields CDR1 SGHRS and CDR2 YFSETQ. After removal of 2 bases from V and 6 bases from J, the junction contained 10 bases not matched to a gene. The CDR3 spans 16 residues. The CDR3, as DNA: TGCGCCAGCAGCTTAGGATTCGGGGGGAAATCCGGGGAGCTGTTTTTT. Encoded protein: CASSLGFGGKSGELFF.

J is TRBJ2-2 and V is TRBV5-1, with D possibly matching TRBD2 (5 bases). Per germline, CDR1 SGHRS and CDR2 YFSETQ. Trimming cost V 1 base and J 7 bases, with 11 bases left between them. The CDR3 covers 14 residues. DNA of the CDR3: TGCGCCAGCAGCTTGTACCGGGAAGGCGGGGAGCTGTTTTTT. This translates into CASSLYREGGELFF. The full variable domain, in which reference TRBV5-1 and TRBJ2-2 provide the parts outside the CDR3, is KAGVTQTPRYLIKTRGQQVTLSCSPISGHRSVSWYQQTPGQGLQFLFEYFSETQRNKGNFPGRFSGRQFSNSRSEMNVSTLELGDSALYLCASSLYREGGELFFGEGSRLTVL.

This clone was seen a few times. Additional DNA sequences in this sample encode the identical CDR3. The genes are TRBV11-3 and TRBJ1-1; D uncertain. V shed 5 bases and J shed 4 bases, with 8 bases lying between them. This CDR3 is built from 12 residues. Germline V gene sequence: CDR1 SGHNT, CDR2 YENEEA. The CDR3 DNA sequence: TGTGCCAGCAGCCCCCGGGGCACTGAAGCTTTCTTT. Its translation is CASSPRGTEAFF.

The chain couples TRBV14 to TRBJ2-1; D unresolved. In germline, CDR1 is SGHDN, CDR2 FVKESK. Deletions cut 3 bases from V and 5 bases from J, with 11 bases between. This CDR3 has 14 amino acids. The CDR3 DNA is TGTGCCAGCAGCCACCGAGTAAGGGACAATGAGCAGTTCTTC. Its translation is CASSHRVRDNEQFF.

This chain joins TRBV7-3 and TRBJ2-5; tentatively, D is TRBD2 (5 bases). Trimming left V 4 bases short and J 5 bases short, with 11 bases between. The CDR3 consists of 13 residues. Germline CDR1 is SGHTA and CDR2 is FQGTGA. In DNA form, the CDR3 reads TGTGCCAGCAGCTCCACTCGGGATGAGACCCAGTACTTC. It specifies CASSSTRDETQYF.

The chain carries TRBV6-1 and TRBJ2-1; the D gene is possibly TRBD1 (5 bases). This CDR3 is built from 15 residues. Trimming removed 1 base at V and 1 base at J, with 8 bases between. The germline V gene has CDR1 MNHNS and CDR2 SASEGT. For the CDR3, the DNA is TGTGCCAGCAGTGAAGACAGGAGTTCCTACAATGAGCAGTTCTTC. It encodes CASSEDRSSYNEQFF.

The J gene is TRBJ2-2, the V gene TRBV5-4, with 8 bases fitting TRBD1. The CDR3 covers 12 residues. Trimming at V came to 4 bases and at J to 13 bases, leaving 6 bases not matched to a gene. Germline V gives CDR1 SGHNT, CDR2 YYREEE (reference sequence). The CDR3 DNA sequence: TGTGCCAGCAGCCTTCAGGGGGCCGGGCTGTTTTTT. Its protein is CASSLQGAGLFF.

CDR3 residues: CASSEQEAYGYTF. DNA for the CDR3: TGTGCCAGCAGTGAACAGGAGGCCTATGGCTACACCTTC. The chain carries TRBV2 and TRBJ1-2; D gene uncertain. Between the trimmed V and J ends, which lost 2 bases and 4 bases, there was a span of 8 bases. Germline V gives CDR1 SNHLY, CDR2 FYNNEI. This CDR3 comprises 13 residues.

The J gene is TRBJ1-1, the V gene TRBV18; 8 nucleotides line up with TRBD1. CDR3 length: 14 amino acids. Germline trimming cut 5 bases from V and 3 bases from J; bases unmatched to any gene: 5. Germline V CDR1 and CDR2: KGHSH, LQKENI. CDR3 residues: CASSSKQGDTEAFF. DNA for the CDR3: TGTGCCAGCTCATCGAAACAGGGGGACACTGAAGCTTTCTTT.

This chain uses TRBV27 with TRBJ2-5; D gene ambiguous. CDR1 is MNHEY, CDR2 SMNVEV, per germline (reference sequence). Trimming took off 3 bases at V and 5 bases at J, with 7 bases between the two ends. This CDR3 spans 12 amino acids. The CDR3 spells CASSFEGETQYF. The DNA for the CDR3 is TGTGCCAGCAGTTTTGAAGGGGAGACCCAGTACTTC.

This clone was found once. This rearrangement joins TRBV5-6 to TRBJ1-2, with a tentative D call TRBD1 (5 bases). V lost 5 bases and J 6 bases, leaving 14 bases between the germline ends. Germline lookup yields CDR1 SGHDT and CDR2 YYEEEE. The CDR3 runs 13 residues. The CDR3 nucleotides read TGTGCCAGCAGACCGACCGGGGCCCATGGCTACACCTTC. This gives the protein CASRPTGAHGYTF.

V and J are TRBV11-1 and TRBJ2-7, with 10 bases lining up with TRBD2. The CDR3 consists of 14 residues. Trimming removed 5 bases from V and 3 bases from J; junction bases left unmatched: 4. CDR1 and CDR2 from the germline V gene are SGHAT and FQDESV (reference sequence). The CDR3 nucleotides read TGTGCCAGCAGCCATTCTAGCGGGGGCTACGAGCAGTACTTC. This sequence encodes CASSHSSGGYEQYF.

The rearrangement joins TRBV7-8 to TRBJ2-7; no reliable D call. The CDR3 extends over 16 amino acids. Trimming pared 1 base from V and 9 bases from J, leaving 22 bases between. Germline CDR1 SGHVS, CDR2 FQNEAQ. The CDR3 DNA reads TGTGCCAGCAGCTTAGAATGGAGTTGGGCACCACGCGGGCAGTACTTC. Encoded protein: CASSLEWSWAPRGQYF.

CDR3 sequence: CASSQGMGWRARETQYF. Here the CDR3 DNA reads TGTGCCAGCAGCCAAGGGATGGGTTGGAGAGCTCGGGAGACCCAGTACTTC. The genes are TRBV14 and TRBJ2-5; D uncertain. Trimming took off 1 base at V and 5 bases at J, with 20 bases between the two ends. The CDR3 is 17 residues long. Germline V lookup: CDR1 SGHDN, CDR2 FVKESK. The full variable domain, its missing parts supplied by reference TRBV14 and TRBJ2-5, is EAGVTQFPSHSVIEKGQTVTLRCDPISGHDNLYWYRRVMGKEIKFLLHFVKESKQDESGMPNNRFLAERTGGTYSTLKVQPAELEDSGVYFCASSQGMGWRARETQYFGPGTRLLVL.

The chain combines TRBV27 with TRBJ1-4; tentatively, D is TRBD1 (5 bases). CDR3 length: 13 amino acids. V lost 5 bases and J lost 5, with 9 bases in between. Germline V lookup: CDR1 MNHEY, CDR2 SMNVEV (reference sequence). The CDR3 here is CASSVRTNEKLFF. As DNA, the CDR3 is TGTGCCAGCAGTGTCCGGACAAATGAAAAACTGTTTTTT.

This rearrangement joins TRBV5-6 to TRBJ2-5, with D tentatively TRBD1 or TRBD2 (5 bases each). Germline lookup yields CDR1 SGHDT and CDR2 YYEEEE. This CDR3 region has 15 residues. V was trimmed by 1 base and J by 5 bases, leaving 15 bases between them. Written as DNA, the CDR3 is TGTGCCAGCAGCTTGATCGGGGCAGGCGGGGAGACCCAGTACTTC. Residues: CASSLIGAGGETQYF.

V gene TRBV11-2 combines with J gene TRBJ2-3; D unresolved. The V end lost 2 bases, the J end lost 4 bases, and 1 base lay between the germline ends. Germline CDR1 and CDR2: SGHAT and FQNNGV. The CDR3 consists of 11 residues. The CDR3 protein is CASSLSDTQYF. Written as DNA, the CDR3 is TGTGCCAGCAGCTTATCAGATACGCAGTATTTT. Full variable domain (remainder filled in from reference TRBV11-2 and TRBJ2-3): EAGVAQSPRYKIIEKRQSVAFWCNPISGHATLYWYQQILGQGPKLLIQFQNNGVVDDSQLPKDRFSAERLKGVDSTLKIQPAKLEDSAVYLCASSLSDTQYFGPGTRLTVL.